This T cell receptor (beta chain) was identified in a study of regulatory T cells in long-lasting Graves disease (dated by TCRdb to the early 2020s). Notes on the research overall: In the newly diagnosed Graves' disease group, patients had been taking antithyroid drugs for less than 3 months. Peripheral blood TCR sequencing and RNA sequencing compared persistent Graves' disease patients with newly diagnosed Graves' disease patients. The study was registered as a clinical trial and conducted in China. A total of about 33 samples underwent TCR sequencing, from around 13 patients with persistent Graves' disease and approximately 20 patients with newly diagnosed Graves' disease. Results and caveats for the whole study, not just this receptor: Because the primary lesion, thyroid tissue, could not be accessed, the study looked at peripheral blood alone. TRBV28, TRBJ1-2 and TRBJ2-5 were preferentially used in persistent disease, while TRBV20-1 and TRBJ2-1 were favored in newly diagnosed disease. Compared with newly diagnosed patients, persistent Graves' disease patients had lower TCR Shannon entropy and fewer highly expanded clones, which suggests clonal expansion. The authors acknowledged the small sample size as a limitation that may reduce accuracy. Persistent patients shared more public clonotypes among themselves (fewer than 3,000) than newly diagnosed patients did (more than 850). Sequencing and analysis were restricted to the TCR beta chain.

A remark on this clonotype: There is no known antigen for this receptor. The sample holds no much larger clone one base away, and base qualities are not on file.

The CDR3, cysteine through phenylalanine, is 16 amino acids long. The only DNA kept is the CDR3, 48 bases in frame from the first base. Trimming accounts for 5 bases at V and 6 bases at J, while the number of junction bases matched to no gene is 8. Reading the label with the study, this specimen's time point is: newly diagnosed GD, antithyroid drugs for less than 3 months. For both TCR sequencing and RNA sequencing, RNA was extracted from PBMCs in TRIzol. The diagnosis of Graves' disease was made according to American Thyroid Association guidelines. Patients were recruited from an endocrinology department in Xi'an, China. Each patient gave approximately 8.8 milliliters of peripheral blood, collected in an EDTA anticoagulant tube. Ficoll Paque Plus density gradient separation was used to isolate PBMCs, and no further T cell sorting was performed. An Agilent 2100 Bioanalyzer and agarose gel were used to check RNA quality, while a NanoDrop 2000 measured RNA concentration.

Library preparation used multiplex PCR. Instrument on record: Illumina HiSeq 4000. iRepertoire HTBI primers and Arm-PCR amplification of CDR3 regions were used to construct TCR beta libraries. Before sequencing, the PCR products underwent gel purification. In the authors' own workflow: Across samples, about 64 TRBV and roughly 15 TRBJ segments were identified and used for gene usage analysis of CDR3 amino acid clonotypes. COPE and FqMerger were used to merge filtered high-quality paired reads into contigs. BLAST was used to align contigs to the IMGT TRBV, TRBD and TRBJ reference genes, and CDR3 was defined following IMGT. Highly expanded clones were defined as clonotypes with a frequency above 0.1%. Shannon entropy was used to measure repertoire diversity, and the Gini coefficient was used to measure V-J evenness. A clonotype was considered public if more than one individual shared it. TCRdb itself trimmed the public reads at Q25 with fastp, ran MiXCR and retained productive beta chains. All rows with the same CDR3 protein become a single entry with the most common DNA and genes. The V and J calls reflect TCRdb's pipeline rather than the authors' work. The sample table lists some 200,000 distinct CDR3 sequences, approximately 18% of them with a count of one. Together, the top ten hold approximately 10% of the sample.

These records were also assigned to another study, of T cells in Graves' hyperthyroidism and ophthalmopathy. The second study's paper adds: Graves' hyperthyroidism was defined as stable when no progression to ophthalmopathy occurred over 18 months of follow-up. The hyperthyroidism patients were between 18 and 65 years old and newly diagnosed, with a disease duration of less than 2 months. Exclusion was applied to patients with uncontrolled infections, other autoimmune diseases, pregnancy or lactation. Clinical symptoms, serum thyroxine and TRAb, thyroid ultrasound, and orbital computed tomography formed the basis for the diagnoses. The TCR CDR3 was subjected to a first round of RT-PCR using the HTBI primer set and the Qiagen OneStep RT-PCR kit. Blood samples also contained most of the expanded thyroid clonotypes (frequency above 0.001), which suggests that blood repertoires may reflect thyroid immune responses. Ophthalmopathy was separated from stable hyperthyroidism by a 13 V-J signature model, with 87.88% sensitivity and roughly 81% specificity obtained in cross-validation and 80%/75% obtained in testing. In validation, progression to ophthalmopathy was predicted by the model with 55% to 71% sensitivity and around 76% specificity, a median of roughly 6.4 months before onset. TCR V-J signatures able to tell the groups apart were searched for in a discovery cohort of about a hundred patients, of whom more than 40 had Graves' ophthalmopathy and some 60 had stable Graves' hyperthyroidism. Prospective prediction of ophthalmopathy was tested in an independent validation cohort of fewer than 20 hyperthyroidism patients and 17 patients who later progressed to ophthalmopathy. The roughly 99 discovery patients were divided at random into training and test sets in a 7:3 ratio. In several Graves' hyperthyroidism patients, the study also compared T-cell repertoires from thyroid tissue with T-cell repertoires from blood. After sampling, hyperthyroidism patients received methimazole starting at 30 mg daily, and ophthalmopathy patients received high-dose intravenous methylprednisolone. Libraries were constructed in a second round of multiplex PCR, after which size selection and purification were carried out. Paired-end sequencing of the libraries was performed with 100 bp reads on an Illumina HiSeq2000. SOAPnuke was used to process the raw data, throwing out any read that contained adapters or uncalled bases, had a mean Phred below 15, or lacked an exact constant-primer or identifier match. High-quality paired reads were merged with COPE v1.2.5, and unique nucleotide sequences were defined as clonotypes. Clonotypes were aligned to IMGT TRBV, TRBD and TRBJ reference segments using MiTCR v1.1. Analysis was restricted to V-J combinations with a frequency above 0.0001, which covered over 98% of repertoires. A TCS score was defined as the ratio between F50 (clonal expansion) and ExV (chaos), using BLOSUM62-based TCRdist between CDR3 peptides within each V-J. Welch's t-statistics and random forest reduced fewer than 600 V-J features to roughly 13, which were used in a naive Bayes classifier (R e1071). No statistical method was used to set the sample size in advance, and investigators knew the group allocation. According to the paper, TCR Vbeta CDR3 sequencing was carried out on 135 peripheral blood samples, which came from approximately 41 ophthalmopathy, under 85 hyperthyroidism and about 17 progressor patients.

The material was peripheral blood mononuclear cells (PBMCs), obtained at new diagnosis, from a patient treated with antithyroid drugs. The sequence is built from TRBV12-3 or TRBV12-4 and TRBJ2-5; the central 14 bases match TRBD2. The clonotype originates from a woman aged 25 to 39 with Graves disease. Donor details come from another sample of the same person, matched by shared clones. The CDR3 in this case is CASSPGTSGSRKTQYF. The nucleotides are TGTGCCAGCAGTCCAGGGACTAGCGGGAGTAGGAAGACCCAGTACTTC.